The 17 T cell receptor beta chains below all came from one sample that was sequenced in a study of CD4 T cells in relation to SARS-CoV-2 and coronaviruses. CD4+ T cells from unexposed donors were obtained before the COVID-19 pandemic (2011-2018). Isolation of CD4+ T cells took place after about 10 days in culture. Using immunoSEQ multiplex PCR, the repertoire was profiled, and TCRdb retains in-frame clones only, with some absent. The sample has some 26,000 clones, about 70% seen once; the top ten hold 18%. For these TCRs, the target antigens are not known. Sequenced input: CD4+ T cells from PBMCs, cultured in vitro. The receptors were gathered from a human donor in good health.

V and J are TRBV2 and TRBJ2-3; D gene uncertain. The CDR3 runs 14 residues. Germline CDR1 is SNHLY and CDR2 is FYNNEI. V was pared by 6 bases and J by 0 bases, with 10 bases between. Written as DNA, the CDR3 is TGTGCCAGCAGCGCAGCTCCTAGCACAGATACGCAGTATTTT. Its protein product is CASSAAPSTDTQYF.

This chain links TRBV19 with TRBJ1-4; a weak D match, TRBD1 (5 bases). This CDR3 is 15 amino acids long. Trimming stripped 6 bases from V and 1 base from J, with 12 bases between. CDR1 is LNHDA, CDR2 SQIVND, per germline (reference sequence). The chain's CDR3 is CASSTGRRTNEKLFF. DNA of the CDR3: TGTGCCAGTAGCACAGGCCGAAGAACTAATGAAAAACTGTTTTTT.

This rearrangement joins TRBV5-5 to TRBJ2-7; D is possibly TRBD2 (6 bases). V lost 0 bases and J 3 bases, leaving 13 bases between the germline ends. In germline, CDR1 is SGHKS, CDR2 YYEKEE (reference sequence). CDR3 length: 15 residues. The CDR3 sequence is CASSLAPSENYEQYF. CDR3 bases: TGTGCCAGCAGCTTGGCGCCTAGCGAGAACTACGAGCAGTACTTC.

The CDR3: CASSLGRRGYTF. In DNA, the CDR3 is TGCGCCAGCAGCTTGGGCAGGCGTGGCTACACCTTC. V and J are TRBV5-1 and TRBJ1-2; D not resolved. The CDR3 contains 12 residues. The V and J ends lost 0 bases and 7 bases respectively, with 7 bases between them. Germline V gene lookup returns CDR1 SGHRS and CDR2 YFSETQ.

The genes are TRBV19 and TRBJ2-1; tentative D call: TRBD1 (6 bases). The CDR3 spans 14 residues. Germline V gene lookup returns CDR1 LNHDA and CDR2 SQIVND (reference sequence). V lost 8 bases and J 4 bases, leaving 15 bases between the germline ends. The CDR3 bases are TGTGCCAGTCGTCGGCGACAGGAGTACAATGAGCAGTTCTTC. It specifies CASRRRQEYNEQFF.

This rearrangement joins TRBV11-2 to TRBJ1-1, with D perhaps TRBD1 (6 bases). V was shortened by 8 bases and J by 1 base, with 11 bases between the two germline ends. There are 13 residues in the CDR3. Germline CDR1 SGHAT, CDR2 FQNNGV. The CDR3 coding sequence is TGTGCCAGCGCCCAACAGGGGAACACTGAAGCTTTCTTT. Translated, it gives CASAQQGNTEAFF.

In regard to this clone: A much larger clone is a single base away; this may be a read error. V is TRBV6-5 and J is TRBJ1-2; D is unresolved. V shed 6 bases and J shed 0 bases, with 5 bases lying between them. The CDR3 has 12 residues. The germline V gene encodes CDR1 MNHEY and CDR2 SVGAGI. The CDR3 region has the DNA TGTGCCAGCAGCCAGGCTAACTATGGCTACACCTTC. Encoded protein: CASSQANYGYTF.

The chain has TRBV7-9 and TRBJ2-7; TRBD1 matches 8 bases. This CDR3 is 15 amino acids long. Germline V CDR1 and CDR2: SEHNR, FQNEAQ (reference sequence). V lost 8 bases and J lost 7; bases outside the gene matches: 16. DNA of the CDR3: TGTGCCAGCGCCTCCCCCGGACAGGGCCGGGGGGAGCAGTACTTC. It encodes CASASPGQGRGEQYF. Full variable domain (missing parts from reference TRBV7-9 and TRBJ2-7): DTGVSQNPRHKITKRGQNVTFRCDPISEHNRLYWYRQTLGQGPEFLTYFQNEAQLEKSRLLSDRFSAERPKGSFSTLEIQRTEQGDSAMYLCASASPGQGRGEQYFGPGTRLTVT.

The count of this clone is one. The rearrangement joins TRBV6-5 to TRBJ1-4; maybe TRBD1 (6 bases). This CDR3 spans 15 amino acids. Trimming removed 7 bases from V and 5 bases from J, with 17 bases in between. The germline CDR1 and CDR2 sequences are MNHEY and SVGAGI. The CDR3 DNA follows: TGTGCCAGCATCCGAGCAAGGGGGAGAAATGAAAAACTGTTTTTT. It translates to CASIRARGRNEKLFF.

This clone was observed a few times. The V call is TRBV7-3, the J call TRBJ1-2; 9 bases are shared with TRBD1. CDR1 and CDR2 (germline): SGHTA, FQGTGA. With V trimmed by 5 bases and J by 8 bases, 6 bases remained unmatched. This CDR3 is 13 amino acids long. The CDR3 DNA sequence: TGTGCCAGCAGCCGAGACAGGGGGGGAGGCTACACCTTC. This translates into CASSRDRGGGYTF. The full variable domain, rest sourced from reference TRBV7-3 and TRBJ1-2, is GAGVSQTPSNKVTEKGKYVELRCDPISGHTALYWYRQSLGQGPEFLIYFQGTGAADDSGLPNDRFFAVRPEGSVSTLKIQRTERGDSAVYLCASSRDRGGGYTFGSGTRLTVV.

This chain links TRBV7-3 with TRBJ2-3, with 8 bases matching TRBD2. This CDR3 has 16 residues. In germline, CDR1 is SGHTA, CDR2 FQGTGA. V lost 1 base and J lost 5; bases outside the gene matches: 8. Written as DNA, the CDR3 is TGTGCCAGCAGCTTAAGTAGCGGGGCTCGGGGAGATACGCAGTATTTT. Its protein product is CASSLSSGARGDTQYF.

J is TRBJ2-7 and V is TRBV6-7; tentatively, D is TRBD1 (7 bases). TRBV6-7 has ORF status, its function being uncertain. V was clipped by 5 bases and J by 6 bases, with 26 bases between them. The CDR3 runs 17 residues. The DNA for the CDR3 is TGTGCCAGCAGTGGCTCAGTAGACAGGGCGACTAGTTGCGAGCAGTACTTC. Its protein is CASSGSVDRATSCEQYF.

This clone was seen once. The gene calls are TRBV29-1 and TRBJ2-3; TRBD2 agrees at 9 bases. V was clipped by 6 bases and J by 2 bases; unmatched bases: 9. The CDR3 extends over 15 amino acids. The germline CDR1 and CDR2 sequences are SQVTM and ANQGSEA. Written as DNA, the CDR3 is TGCAGCGTAGAAAGACTAGCGGAATCCACAGATACGCAGTATTTT. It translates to CSVERLAESTDTQYF.

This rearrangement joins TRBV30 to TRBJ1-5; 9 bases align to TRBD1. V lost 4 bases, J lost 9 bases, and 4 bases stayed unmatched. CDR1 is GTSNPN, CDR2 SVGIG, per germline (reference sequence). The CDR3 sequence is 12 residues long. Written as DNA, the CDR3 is TGTGCCTGGAACAGGGGGCGGAGGCCCCAGCATTTT. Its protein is CAWNRGRRPQHF.

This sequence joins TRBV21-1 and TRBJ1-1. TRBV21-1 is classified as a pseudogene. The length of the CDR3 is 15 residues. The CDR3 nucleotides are TGTGCCAGCAGCACCTGGGACGGACAAGGGACTGAAGCTTTCTTT. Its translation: CASSTWDGQGTEAFF.

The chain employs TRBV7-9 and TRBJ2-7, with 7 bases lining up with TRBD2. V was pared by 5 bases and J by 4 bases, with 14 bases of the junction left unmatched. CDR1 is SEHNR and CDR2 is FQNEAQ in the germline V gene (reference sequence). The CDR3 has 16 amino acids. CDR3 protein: CASSDRGGRVVYEQYF. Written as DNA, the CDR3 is TGTGCCAGCAGCGATAGGGGCGGGAGAGTAGTTTACGAGCAGTACTTC.

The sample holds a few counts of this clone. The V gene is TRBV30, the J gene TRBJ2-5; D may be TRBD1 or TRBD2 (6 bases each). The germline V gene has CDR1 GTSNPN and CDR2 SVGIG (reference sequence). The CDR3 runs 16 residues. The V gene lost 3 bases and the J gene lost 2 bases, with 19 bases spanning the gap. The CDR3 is CAWRPWRGILQETQYF. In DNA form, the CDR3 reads TGTGCCTGGAGGCCTTGGAGGGGGATCCTGCAAGAGACCCAGTACTTC.